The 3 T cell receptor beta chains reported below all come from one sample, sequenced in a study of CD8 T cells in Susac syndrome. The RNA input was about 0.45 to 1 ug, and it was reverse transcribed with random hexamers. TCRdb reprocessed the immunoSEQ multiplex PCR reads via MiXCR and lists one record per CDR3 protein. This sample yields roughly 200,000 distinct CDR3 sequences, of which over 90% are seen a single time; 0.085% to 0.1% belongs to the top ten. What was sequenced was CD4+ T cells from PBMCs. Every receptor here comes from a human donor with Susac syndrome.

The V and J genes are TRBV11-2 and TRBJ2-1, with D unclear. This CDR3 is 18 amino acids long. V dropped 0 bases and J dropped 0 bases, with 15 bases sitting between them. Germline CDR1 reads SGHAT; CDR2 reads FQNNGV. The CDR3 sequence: CASSLDTWIVSSYNEQFF. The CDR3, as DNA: TGTGCCAGCAGCTTAGATACTTGGATCGTAAGCTCCTACAATGAGCAGTTCTTC.

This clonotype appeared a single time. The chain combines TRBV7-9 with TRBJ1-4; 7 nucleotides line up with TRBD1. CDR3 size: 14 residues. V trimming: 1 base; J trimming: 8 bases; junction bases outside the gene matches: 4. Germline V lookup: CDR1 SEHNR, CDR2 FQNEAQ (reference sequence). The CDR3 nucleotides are TGTGCCAGCAGCTTAGGGGGGACAGAGGAAAAACTGTTTTTT. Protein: CASSLGGTEEKLFF. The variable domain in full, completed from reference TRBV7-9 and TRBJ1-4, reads DTGVSQNPRHKITKRGQNVTFRCDPISEHNRLYWYRQTLGQGPEFLTYFQNEAQLEKSRLLSDRFSAERPKGSFSTLEIQRTEQGDSAMYLCASSLGGTEEKLFFGSGTQLSVL.

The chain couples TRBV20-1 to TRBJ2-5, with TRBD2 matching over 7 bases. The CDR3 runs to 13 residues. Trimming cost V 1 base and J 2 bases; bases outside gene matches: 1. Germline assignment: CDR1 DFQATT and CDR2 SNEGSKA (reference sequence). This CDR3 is CSARAGGQETQYF. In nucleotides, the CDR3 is TGCAGTGCTAGAGCGGGGGGACAAGAGACCCAGTACTTC.